Many counts were recorded for the clone carrying this T cell receptor (beta chain). Graves' hyperthyroidism is called stable when ophthalmopathy does not progress within 18 months. Amplification of TCR beta CDR3 regions was performed using RNA transcripts as template. Primed by the HTBI set, a first-round RT-PCR was run on the TCR CDR3. TCRdb passed the multiplex PCR reads through MiXCR, listing each CDR3 protein once. The data contain 360,000 or so distinct CDR3 sequences, 19% of them singletons. The CDR3 runs to 13 residues. CDR1 MNHNS and CDR2 SASEGT come from the germline V gene. V was pared by 8 bases and J by 0 bases, with 11 bases between. This sample is part of a study of T cells in Graves' hyperthyroidism and ophthalmopathy.

Material for sequencing was blood. The rearrangement joins TRBV6-1 to TRBJ2-7; D call uncertain. This clonotype was sampled from a woman aged 18-29 years with Graves' hyperthyroidism. For the CDR3, the DNA is TGTGCCAGCGAGTCCGGCAACTCCTACGAGCAGTACTTC. It translates to CASESGNSYEQYF.